A selection of T cell receptor beta chains follows, all from one sample in a study of regulatory T cells in long-lasting Graves disease. MiXCR, run by TCRdb on the multiplex PCR reads, gives a single entry per CDR3 protein. The sample includes a few hundred thousand distinct CDR3 sequences, roughly 15% of them seen just once. This sample also belongs to another study, concerning T cells in Graves' hyperthyroidism and ophthalmopathy.

Sequenced material: peripheral blood mononuclear cells (PBMCs), taken at new diagnosis, from a patient treated with antithyroid drugs. The source of these receptors is a woman aged 40 to 50 with Graves disease. Each CDR3 is given with its conserved first and last residue. A D gene is named only where the DNA matches it firmly. Clone sizes are given selectively: once, few, many, or a class where the clone is expanded.

j_call v_call clone_size d_call cdr3_aa cdr3_nt
TRBJ1-3 TRBV14 . . CASRQGQGLGNTIYF TGTGCCAGCAGGCAAGGTCAGGGGCTTGGAAACACCATATATTTT
TRBJ2-1 TRBV11-2 few TRBD2 CASSRFMPVSTSGRFHEQFF TGTGCCAGCAGCCGTTTCATGCCGGTGTCGACTAGCGGGAGATTTCACGAGCAGTTCTTC
TRBJ2-1 TRBV12-3/TRBV12-4 many TRBD2 CASSLEAGGPEQFF TGTGCCAGCAGTTTAGAGGCGGGAGGGCCGGAGCAGTTCTTC
TRBJ2-1 TRBV27 many . CASSLGDPRHNEQFF TGTGCCAGCAGTCTGGGGGACCCTAGACACAATGAGCAGTTCTTC
TRBJ2-2 TRBV4-2 . . CASSEGGPRAGELFF TGTGCCAGCAGCGAAGGGGGGCCCAGGGCCGGGGAGCTGTTTTTT
TRBJ2-5 TRBV3-1 . TRBD2 CASSQDFGGARQETQYF TGTGCCAGCAGCCAAGATTTCGGGGGGGCACGGCAAGAGACCCAGTACTTC
TRBJ2-7 TRBV12-3/TRBV12-4 many . CASSFAGQQYF TGTGCCAGCAGTTTCGCAGGGCAGCAGTACTTC
TRBJ2-3 TRBV27 many . CASSFQLSDTQYF TGTGCCAGCAGTTTTCAACTATCAGATACGCAGTATTTT
TRBJ1-1 TRBV28 many . CASSFGGLVRTEAFF TGTGCCAGCAGTTTTGGGGGTCTTGTTCGCACTGAAGCTTTCTTT
TRBJ2-1 TRBV7-2 many . CASSFRGVGNEQFF TGTGCCAGCAGCTTCAGAGGAGTGGGGAATGAGCAGTTCTTC
TRBJ2-7 TRBV18 many . CASSPPDFGGYEQYF TGTGCCAGCTCACCACCGGACTTCGGGGGCTACGAGCAGTACTTC
TRBJ2-3 TRBV7-9 once . CASSLGGYVRSTDTQYF TGTGCCAGCAGCTTAGGGGGTTATGTCAGGAGCACAGATACGCAGTATTTT
TRBJ1-1 TRBV29-1 many . CSVDASGYTEAFF TGCAGCGTTGACGCCTCAGGGTACACTGAAGCTTTCTTT
TRBJ2-1 TRBV9 many TRBD2 CASSVAAGGPNEQFF TGTGCCAGCAGCGTAGCTGCGGGAGGGCCTAATGAGCAGTTCTTC
TRBJ1-1 TRBV28 few TRBD1 CASSRTGATEAFF TGTGCCAGCAGTCGGACAGGGGCCACTGAAGCTTTCTTT
TRBJ1-1 TRBV11-2 few TRBD1 CASSSRTGWTEAFF TGTGCCAGCAGCTCTAGGACAGGGTGGACTGAAGCTTTCTTT
TRBJ2-7 TRBV5-1 many TRBD2 CASSVAGPYNEQYF TGCGCCAGCAGCGTAGCGGGACCATACAACGAGCAGTACTTC
TRBJ2-2 TRBV2 many TRBD1 CASTGQGNTGELFF TGTGCCAGCACTGGACAGGGTAACACCGGGGAGCTGTTTTTT
TRBJ2-1 TRBV11-2 many TRBD2 CASSVSGNWANEQFF TGTGCCAGCAGTGTAAGCGGGAACTGGGCAAATGAGCAGTTCTTC
TRBJ2-1 TRBV15 many TRBD2 CATSLAGYFNEQFF TGTGCCACCAGTCTAGCGGGATATTTCAATGAGCAGTTCTTC
TRBJ2-5 TRBV20-1 many TRBD2 CSASARLAGEETQYF TGCAGTGCTTCCGCCCGACTAGCGGGAGAGGAGACCCAGTACTTC
TRBJ2-3 TRBV20-1 few . CSARSSGTDTQYF TGCAGTGCTAGGTCTAGCGGCACAGATACGCAGTATTTT
TRBJ1-1 TRBV28 many . CASSDINPDTEAFF TGTGCCAGCAGTGATATCAACCCGGACACTGAAGCTTTCTTT
TRBJ2-2 TRBV29-1 . . CSVVLGRPNTGELFF TGCAGCGTTGTTTTGGGCAGGCCTAACACCGGGGAGCTGTTTTTT
TRBJ2-5 TRBV15 many . CATSRDRGGWETQYF TGTGCCACCAGCAGAGATCGGGGCGGGTGGGAGACCCAGTACTTC
TRBJ2-6 TRBV19 few TRBD1 CASIGQGLISGANVLTF TGTGCCAGTATCGGACAGGGCCTCATTTCTGGGGCCAACGTCCTGACTTTC
TRBJ2-1 TRBV12-5 few TRBD2 CASDLAVNNEQFF TGTGCTAGTGACCTAGCGGTAAACAATGAGCAGTTCTTC
TRBJ1-6 TRBV27 . . CASSLRGVGNNSPLHF TGTGCCAGCAGTTTAAGGGGGGTTGGTAATAATTCACCCCTCCACTTT
TRBJ2-7 TRBV7-2 . . CASSHPGYEQYF TGTGCCAGCAGCCACCCGGGGTACGAGCAGTACTTC
TRBJ1-1 TRBV19 . . CASTRAAGVSNTEAFF TGTGCCAGTACCCGGGCGGCAGGGGTTTCGAACACTGAAGCTTTCTTT
TRBJ2-2 TRBV7-8 many TRBD2 CASSSPGLAGETGELFF TGTGCCAGCAGCTCCCCGGGACTAGCGGGAGAAACCGGGGAGCTGTTTTTT
TRBJ2-1 TRBV7-9 . TRBD2 CASRFTSGNPNEQFF TGTGCCAGCAGATTTACTAGCGGGAACCCCAATGAGCAGTTCTTC
TRBJ2-5 TRBV20-1 many . CSATPGRQETQYF TGCAGTGCTACCCCCGGGAGACAAGAGACCCAGTACTTC
TRBJ2-5 TRBV19 many TRBD1 CASATGGFGETQYF TGTGCCAGTGCGACAGGGGGCTTTGGAGAGACCCAGTACTTC
TRBJ1-1 TRBV18 . . CASSPPGTEAFF TGTGCCAGCTCACCACCGGGCACTGAAGCTTTCTTT
TRBJ2-1 TRBV11-2 many . CASSFQGLLYNEQFF TGTGCCAGCAGCTTTCAAGGACTACTTTACAATGAGCAGTTCTTC
TRBJ2-7 TRBV7-2 many TRBD1 CASSSDRGFTYEQYF TGTGCCAGCAGCTCGGACAGGGGGTTTACCTACGAGCAGTACTTC
TRBJ2-1 TRBV20-1 . TRBD2 CSAREALAGGVYNEQFF TGCAGTGCTAGAGAGGCCCTAGCGGGAGGGGTCTACAATGAGCAGTTCTTC
TRBJ1-2 TRBV6-1 few . CASSEAPPGVYGYTF TGTGCCAGCAGTGAAGCGCCCCCAGGGGTCTATGGCTACACCTTC